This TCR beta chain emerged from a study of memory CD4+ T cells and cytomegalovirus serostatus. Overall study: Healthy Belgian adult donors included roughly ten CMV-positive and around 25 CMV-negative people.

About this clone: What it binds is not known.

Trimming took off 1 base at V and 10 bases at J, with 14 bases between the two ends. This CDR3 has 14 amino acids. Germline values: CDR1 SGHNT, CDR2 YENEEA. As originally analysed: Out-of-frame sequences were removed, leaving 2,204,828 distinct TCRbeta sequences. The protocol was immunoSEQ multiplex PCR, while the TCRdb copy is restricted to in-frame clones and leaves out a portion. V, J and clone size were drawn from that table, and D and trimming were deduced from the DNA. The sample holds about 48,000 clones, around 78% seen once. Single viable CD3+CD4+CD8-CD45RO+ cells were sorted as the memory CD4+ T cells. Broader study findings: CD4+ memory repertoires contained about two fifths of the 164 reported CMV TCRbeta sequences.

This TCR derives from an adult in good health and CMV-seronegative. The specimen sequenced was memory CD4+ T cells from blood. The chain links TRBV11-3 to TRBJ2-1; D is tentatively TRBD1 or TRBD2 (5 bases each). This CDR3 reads CASSLVTGHGEQFF. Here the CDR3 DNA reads TGTGCCAGCAGCTTAGTTACGGGGCACGGGGAGCAGTTCTTC.